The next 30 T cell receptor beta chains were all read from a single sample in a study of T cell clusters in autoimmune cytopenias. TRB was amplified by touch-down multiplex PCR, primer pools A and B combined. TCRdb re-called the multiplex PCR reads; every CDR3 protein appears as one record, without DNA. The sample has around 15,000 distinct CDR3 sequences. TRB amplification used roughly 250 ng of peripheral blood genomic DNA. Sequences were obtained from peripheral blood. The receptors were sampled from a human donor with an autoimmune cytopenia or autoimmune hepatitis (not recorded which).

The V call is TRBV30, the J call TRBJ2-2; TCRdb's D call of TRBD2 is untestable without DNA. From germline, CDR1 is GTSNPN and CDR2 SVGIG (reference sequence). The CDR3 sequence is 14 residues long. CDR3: CAWEPGLPTGELFF.

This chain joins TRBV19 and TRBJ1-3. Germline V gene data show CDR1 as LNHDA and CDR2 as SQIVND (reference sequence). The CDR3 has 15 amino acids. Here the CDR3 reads CASSMDFYSGNTIYF.

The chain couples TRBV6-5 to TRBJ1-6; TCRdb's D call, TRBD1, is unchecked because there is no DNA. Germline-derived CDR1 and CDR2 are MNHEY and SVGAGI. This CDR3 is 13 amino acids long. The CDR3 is CASTPGFGSPLHF.

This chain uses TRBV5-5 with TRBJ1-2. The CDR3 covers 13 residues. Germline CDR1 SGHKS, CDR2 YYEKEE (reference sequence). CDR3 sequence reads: CASSFDLNYGYTF.

The CDR3 loop reads CAWSLGRSSYEQYF. The chain recombines TRBV30 with TRBJ2-7. The CDR3 is made up of 14 amino acids. The germline V gene encodes CDR1 GTSNPN and CDR2 SVGIG (reference sequence). Full variable domain (missing parts from reference TRBV30 and TRBJ2-7): SQTIHQWPATLVQPVGSPLSLECTVEGTSNPNLYWYRQAAGRGLQLLFYSVGIGQISSEVPQNLSASRPQDRQFILSSKKLLLSDSGFYLCAWSLGRSSYEQYFGPGTRLTVT.

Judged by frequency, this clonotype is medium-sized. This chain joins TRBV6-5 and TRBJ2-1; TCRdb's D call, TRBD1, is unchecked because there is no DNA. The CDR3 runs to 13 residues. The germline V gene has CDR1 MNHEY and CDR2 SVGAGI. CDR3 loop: CASSRGAGNEQFF.

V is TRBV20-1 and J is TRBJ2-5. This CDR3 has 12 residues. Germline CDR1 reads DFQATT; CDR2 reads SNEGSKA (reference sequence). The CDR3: CSARGLQETQYF.

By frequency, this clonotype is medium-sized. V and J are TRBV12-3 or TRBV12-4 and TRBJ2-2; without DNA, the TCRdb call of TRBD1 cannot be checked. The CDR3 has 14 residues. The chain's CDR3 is CASSPTRQGGELFF.

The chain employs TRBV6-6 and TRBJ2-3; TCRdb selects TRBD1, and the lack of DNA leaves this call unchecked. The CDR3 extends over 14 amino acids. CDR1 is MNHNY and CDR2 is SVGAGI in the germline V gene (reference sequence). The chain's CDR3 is CASSIRGGTDTQYF.

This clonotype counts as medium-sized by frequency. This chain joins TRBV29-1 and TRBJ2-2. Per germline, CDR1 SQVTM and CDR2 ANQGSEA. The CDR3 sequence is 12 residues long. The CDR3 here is CSVEGLSGELFF.

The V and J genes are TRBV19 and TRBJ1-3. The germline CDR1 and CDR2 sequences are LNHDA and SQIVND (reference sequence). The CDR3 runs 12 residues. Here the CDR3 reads CASSILAHTIYF.

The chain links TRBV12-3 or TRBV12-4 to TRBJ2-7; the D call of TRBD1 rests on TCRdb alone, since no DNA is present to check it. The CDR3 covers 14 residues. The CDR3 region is CASSLGGAIHEQYF.

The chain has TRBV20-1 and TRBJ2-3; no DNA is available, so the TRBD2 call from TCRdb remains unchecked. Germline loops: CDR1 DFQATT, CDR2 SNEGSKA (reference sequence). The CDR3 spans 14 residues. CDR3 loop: CSARGLTGTDTQYF.

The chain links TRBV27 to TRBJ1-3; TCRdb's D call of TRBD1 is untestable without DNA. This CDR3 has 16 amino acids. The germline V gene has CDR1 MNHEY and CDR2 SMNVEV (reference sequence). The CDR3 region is CASSLWGPSSGNTIYF.

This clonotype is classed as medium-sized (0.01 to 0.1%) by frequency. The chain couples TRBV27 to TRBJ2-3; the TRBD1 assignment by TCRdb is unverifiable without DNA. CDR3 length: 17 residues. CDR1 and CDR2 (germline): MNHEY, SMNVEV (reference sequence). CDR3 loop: CASSRIRTGTATDTQYF.

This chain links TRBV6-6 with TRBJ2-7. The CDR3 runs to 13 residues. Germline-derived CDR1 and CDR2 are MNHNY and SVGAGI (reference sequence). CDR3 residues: CASRLDGSYEQYF.

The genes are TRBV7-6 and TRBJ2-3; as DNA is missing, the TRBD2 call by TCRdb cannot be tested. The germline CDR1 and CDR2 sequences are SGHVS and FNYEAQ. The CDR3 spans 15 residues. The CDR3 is CASSSFSGSTDTQYF.

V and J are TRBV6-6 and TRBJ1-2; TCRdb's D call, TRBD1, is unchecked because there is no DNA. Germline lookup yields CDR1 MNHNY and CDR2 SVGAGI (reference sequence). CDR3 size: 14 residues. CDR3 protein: CASSYLRTGAGYTF.

The CDR3 loop is CSASPGQGGSPLHF. The V gene is TRBV20-1, the J gene TRBJ1-6; TCRdb's D call of TRBD1 is untestable without DNA. The CDR3 contains 14 residues. CDR1 and CDR2 (germline): DFQATT, SNEGSKA (reference sequence).

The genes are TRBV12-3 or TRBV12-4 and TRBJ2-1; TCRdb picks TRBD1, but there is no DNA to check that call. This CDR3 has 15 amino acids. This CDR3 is CASSSFQGSSNEQFF.

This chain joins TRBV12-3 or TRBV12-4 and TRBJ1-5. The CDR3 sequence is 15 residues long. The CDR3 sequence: CASSFGRILNQPQHF.

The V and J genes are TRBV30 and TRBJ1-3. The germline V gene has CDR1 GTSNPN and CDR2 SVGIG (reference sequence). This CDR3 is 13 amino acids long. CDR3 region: CAWRDSSGNTIYF.

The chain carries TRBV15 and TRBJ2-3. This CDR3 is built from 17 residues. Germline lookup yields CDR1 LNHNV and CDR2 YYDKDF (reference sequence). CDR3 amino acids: CATSRASGGIGTDTQYF. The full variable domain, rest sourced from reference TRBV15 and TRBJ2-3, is DAMVIQNPRYQVTQFGKPVTLSCSQTLNHNVMYWYQQKSSQAPKLLFHYYDKDFNNEADTPDNFQSRRPNTSFCFLDIRSPGLGDTAMYLCATSRASGGIGTDTQYFGPGTRLTVL.

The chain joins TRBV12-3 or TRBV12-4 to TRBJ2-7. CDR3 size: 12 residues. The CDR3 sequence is CASSFSRTQQYF.

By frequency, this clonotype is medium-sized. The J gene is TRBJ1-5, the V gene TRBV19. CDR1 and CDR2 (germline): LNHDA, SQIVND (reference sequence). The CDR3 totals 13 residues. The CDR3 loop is CASSILANQPQHF.

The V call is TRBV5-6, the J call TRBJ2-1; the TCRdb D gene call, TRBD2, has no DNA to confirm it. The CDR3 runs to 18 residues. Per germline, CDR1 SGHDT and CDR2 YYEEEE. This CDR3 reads CASQLMSSGRSSYNEQFF. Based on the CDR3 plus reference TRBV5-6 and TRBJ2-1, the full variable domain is DAGVTQSPTHLIKTRGQQVTLRCSPKSGHDTVSWYQQALGQGPQFIFQYYEEEERQRGNFPDRFSGHQFPNYSSELNVNALLLGDSALYLCASQLMSSGRSSYNEQFFGPGTRLTVL.

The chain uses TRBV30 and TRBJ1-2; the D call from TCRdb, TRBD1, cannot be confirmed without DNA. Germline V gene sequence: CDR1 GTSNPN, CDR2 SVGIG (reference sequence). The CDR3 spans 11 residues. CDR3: CAWGASYGYTF.

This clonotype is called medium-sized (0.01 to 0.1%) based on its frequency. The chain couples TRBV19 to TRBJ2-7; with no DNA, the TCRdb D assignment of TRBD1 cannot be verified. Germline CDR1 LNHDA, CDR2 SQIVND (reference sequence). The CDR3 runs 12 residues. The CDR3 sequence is CASRQGRNEQYF. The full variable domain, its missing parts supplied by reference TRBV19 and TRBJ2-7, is DGGITQSPKYLFRKEGQNVTLSCEQNLNHDAMYWYRQDPGQGLRLIYYSQIVNDFQKGDIAEGYSVSREKKESFPLTVTSAQKNPTAFYLCASRQGRNEQYFGPGTRLTVT.

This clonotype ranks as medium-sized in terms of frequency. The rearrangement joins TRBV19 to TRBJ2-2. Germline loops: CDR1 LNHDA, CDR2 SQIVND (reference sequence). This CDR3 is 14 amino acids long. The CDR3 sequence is CASSTSSNTGELFF.

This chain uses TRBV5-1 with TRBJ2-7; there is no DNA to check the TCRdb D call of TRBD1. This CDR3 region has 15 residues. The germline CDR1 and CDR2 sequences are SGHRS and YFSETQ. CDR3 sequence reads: CASSPRGGDVYEQYF.